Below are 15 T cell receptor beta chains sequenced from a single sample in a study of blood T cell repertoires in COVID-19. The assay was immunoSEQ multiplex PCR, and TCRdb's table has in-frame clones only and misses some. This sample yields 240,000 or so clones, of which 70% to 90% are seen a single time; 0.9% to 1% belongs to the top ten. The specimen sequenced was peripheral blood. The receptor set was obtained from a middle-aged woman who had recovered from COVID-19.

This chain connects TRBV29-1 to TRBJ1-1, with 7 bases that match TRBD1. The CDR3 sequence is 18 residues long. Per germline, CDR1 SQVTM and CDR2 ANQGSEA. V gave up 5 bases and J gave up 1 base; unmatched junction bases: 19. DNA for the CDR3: TGCAGCGTTCCCCGGGGCTGGTGGGCAGGGGGGAGGAACACTGAAGCTTTCTTT. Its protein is CSVPRGWWAGGRNTEAFF.

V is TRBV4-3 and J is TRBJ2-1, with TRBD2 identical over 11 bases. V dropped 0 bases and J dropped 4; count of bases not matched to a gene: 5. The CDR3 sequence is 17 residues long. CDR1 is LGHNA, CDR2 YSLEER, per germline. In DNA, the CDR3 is TGCGCCAGCAGCCAAGAGGCGGCTAGCGGGGGGTACAATGAGCAGTTCTTC. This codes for CASSQEAASGGYNEQFF.

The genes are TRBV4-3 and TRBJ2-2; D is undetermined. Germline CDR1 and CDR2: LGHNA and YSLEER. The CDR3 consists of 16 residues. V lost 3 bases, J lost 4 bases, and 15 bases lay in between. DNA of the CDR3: TGCGCCAGCAGCCACCAAGGCGGTGCTTTCACCGGGGAGCTGTTTTTT. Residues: CASSHQGGAFTGELFF.

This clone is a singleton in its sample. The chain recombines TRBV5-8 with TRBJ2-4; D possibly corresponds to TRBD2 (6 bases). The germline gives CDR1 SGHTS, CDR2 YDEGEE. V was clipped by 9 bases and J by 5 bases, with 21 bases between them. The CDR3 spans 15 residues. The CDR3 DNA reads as TGTGCCACCGCACGTCAGGCGGGACGGCAAAACATTCAGTACTTC. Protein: CATARQAGRQNIQYF.

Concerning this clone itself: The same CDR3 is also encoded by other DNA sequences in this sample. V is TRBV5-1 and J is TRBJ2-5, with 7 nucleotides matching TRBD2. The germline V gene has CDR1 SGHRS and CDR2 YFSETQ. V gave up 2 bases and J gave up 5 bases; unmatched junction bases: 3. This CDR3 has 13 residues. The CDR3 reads CASSFGGGETQYF. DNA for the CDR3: TGCGCCAGCAGCTTTGGGGGAGGGGAGACCCAGTACTTC.

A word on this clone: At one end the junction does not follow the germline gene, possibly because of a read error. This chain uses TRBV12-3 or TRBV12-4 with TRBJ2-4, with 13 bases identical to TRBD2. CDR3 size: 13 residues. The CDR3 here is CASSARTSGGQWF. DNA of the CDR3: TGTGCCAGCAGTGCCCGGACTAGCGGGGGACAGTGGTTC.

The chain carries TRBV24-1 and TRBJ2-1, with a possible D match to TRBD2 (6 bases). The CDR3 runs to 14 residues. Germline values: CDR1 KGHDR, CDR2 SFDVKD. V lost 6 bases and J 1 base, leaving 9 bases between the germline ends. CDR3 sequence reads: CATSPAGSYNEQFF. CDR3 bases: TGTGCCACCAGTCCGGCGGGGTCCTACAATGAGCAGTTCTTC.

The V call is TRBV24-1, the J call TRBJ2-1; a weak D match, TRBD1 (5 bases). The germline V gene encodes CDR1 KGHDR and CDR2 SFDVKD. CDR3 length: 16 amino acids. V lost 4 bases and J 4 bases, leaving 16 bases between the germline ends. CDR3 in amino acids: CATSDPTQGPYNEQFF. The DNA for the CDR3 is TGTGCCACCAGTGACCCAACCCAGGGCCCGTACAATGAGCAGTTCTTC.

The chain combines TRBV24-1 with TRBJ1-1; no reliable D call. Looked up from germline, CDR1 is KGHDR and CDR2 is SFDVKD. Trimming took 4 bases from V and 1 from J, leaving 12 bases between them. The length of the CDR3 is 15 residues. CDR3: CATSEAGLGNTEAFF. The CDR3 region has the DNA TGTGCCACCAGTGAGGCGGGTTTGGGGAACACTGAAGCTTTCTTT.

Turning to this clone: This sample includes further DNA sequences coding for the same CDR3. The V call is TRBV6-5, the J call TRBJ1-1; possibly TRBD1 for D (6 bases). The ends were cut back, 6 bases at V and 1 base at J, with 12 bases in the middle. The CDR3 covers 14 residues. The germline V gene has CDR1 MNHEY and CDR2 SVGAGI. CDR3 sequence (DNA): TGTGCCAGCAGCCCAAGGGGGGGGAACACTGAAGCTTTCTTT. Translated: CASSPRGGNTEAFF.

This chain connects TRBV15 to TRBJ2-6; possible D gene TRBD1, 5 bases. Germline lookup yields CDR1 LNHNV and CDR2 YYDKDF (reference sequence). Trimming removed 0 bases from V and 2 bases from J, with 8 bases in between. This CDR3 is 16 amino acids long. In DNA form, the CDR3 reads TGTGCCACCAGCAGAGACAGGGTTGCTGGGGCCAACGTCCTGACTTTC. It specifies CATSRDRVAGANVLTF.

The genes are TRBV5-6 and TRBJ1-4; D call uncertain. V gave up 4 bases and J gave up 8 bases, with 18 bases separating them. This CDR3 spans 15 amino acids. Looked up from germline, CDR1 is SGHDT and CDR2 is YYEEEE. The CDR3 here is CASSPRRALGEKLFF. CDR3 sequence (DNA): TGTGCCAGCAGCCCCCGCCGGGCACTAGGCGAAAAACTGTTTTTT.

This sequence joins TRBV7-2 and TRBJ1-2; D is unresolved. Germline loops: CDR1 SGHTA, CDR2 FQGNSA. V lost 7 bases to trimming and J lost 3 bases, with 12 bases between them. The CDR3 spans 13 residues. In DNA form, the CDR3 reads TGTGCCAGCACACCTGCGGAAGACTATGGCTACACCTTC. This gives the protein CASTPAEDYGYTF.

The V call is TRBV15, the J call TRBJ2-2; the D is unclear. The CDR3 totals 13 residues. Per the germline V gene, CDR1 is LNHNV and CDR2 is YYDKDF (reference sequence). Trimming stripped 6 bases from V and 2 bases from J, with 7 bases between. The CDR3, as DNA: TGTGCCACCAGGGGCCTCAACACCGGGGAGCTGTTTTTT. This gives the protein CATRGLNTGELFF.

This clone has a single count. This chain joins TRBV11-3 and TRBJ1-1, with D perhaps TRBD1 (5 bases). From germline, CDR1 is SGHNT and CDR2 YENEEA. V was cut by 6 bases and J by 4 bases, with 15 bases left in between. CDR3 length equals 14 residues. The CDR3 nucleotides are TGTGCCAGCAGGAACCCAGGGAGGGGCACTGAAGCTTTCTTT. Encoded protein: CASRNPGRGTEAFF.